This T cell receptor (beta chain) was identified during a study of T cell repertoires in cytomegalovirus infection. MiXCR, applied by TCRdb to the reads, yields one record per CDR3 protein. The table has approximately 990,000 distinct CDR3 sequences, 30% to 40% seen once. This clonotype was detected only a few times. As yet, its antigen is unknown. The germline V and J ends were trimmed by 0 bases and 0 bases, with 11 bases remaining between them. This CDR3 contains 16 residues. Germline loops: CDR1 SGHNT, CDR2 YYREEE (reference sequence). The sequence was obtained from a human donor in good health (CMV status not recorded). Some clones in this sample may be carry-over from other donors' samples. This specimen consisted of cultured CD8+ T cells from PBMCs, obtained from culture after CMV antigen stimulation. This sequence joins TRBV5-4 and TRBJ2-3; D gene uncertain. Here the CDR3 reads CASSLVDHLSTDTQYF. As DNA, the CDR3 is TGTGCCAGCAGCTTGGTTGATCATTTGAGCACAGATACGCAGTATTTT.